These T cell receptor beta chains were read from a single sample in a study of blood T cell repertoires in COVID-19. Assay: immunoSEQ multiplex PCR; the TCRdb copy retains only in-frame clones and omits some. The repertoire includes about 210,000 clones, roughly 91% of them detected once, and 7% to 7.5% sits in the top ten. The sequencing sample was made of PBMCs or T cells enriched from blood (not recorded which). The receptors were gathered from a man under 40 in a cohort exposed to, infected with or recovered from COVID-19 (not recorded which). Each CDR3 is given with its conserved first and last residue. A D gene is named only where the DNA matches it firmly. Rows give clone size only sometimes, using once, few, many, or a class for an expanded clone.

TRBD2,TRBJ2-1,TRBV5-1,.,CASSSVPLAEPNEQFF
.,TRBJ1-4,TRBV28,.,CASSGPTRQRPTNEKLFF
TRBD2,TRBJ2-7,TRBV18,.,CASSPLRTSYDEQYF
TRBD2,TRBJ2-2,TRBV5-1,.,CASSRGLAGDPGELFF
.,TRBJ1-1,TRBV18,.,CASSPATGQNTEAFF
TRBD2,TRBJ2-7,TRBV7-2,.,CASAGLAGDEQYF
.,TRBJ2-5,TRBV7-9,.,CASNSPFNPETQYF
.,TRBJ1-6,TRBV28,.,CASSFWSPPEKFNSPLHF
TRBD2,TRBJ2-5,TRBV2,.,CASRRAGGGETQYF
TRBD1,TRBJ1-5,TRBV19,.,CASSKGRGHQPQHF
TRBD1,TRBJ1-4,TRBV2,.,CATGQVEKLFF
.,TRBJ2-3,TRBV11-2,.,CASSLTPVTGDTQYF
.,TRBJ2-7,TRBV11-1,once,CASSLNIGSPYEQYF
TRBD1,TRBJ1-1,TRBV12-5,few,CATTRQGFTEAFF
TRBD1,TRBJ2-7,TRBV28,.,CAGSSGGYEQYF
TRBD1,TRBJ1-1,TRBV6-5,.,CASSSTGGTEAFF
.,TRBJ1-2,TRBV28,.,CASSLTGTSGYTF
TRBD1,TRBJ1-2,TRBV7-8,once,CASSLSRGLQYGYTF
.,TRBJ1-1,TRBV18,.,CASQRSENTEAFF
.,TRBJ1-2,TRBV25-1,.,CASTQGRVLDGYTF
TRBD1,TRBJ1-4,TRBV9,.,CASSLEGQTNEKLFF
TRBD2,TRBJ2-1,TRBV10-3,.,CAISENPSGRAGDEQFF
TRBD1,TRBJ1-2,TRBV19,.,CASSKETGYYGYTF
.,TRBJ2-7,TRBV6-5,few,CASIISYEQYF
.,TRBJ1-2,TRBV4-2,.,CASSSPDRSYGYTF
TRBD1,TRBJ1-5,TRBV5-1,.,CASSLEGTGRQPQHF
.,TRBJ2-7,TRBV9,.,CASSVRDRGASYEQYF
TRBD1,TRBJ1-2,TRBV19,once,CASSWDRDYGYTF
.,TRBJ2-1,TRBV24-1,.,CATSRDTEQFF
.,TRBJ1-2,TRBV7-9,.,CASSIGEGYGYTF
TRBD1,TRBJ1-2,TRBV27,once,CASSRIGTVGGYTF
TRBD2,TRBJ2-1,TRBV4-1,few,CASRGSGISYNEQFF
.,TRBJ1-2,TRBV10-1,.,CASSELVLVGAVWRTIRRNGYTF
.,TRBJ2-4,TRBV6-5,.,CASHKGGAKNIQYF
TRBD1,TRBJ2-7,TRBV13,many,CASSLTGGTLGEQYF
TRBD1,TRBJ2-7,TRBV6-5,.,CASSWGTGVYEQYF
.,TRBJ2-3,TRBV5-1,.,CASSLGQERGTQYF
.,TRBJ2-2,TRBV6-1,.,CASSELRGELFF
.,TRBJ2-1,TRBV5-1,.,CASSPPGGGTPYNEQFF
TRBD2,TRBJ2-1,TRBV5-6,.,CASSFPSGSRDEQFF
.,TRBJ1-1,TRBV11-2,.,CASTPRGTEAFF
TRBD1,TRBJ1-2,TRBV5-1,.,CASSPPLPGQGPYGYTF